Detailed here is one TCR beta chain. The antigen this receptor binds is unknown. No base-level quality is on record; no much larger clone is a single base apart. Libraries were prepared through the immunoSEQ multiplex PCR assay. For the multiplex PCR, a mixture combining 60 forward primers for TCR Vbeta segments and 13 reverse primers for TCR Jbeta segments was used. The CDR3 region of rearranged TCR beta genes was amplified from genomic DNA with a multiplex PCR assay. On the Illumina HiSeq System, the amplified TCR beta libraries were sequenced as 87-base-pair reads. On the authors' methods: Across the 500 to 750 repertoires, a later analysis counted 80 million or so unique TCR beta chains, roughly 11 million of which were shared by at least two donors. Raw reads were error-corrected and collapsed into unique sequences by a nearest-neighbor algorithm in which closely related sequences were merged to remove PCR and sequencing errors. Alignment of CDR3 sequences to IMGT reference sequences was used to assign V, D and J gene segments. For a sequence to be retained, a match of at least six nucleotides was required to both a V gene segment and a J gene segment. Rearrangements were classified as productive when the CDR3 lacked stop codons and remained in frame with V and J, and all other rearrangements were classified as non-productive. CDR3 was defined according to IMGT convention as the region running from the second conserved V-encoded cysteine to the conserved J-encoded phenylalanine. The earlier analysis of fewer than 750 of the donors excluded sequences that lacked an unambiguous match to a single V gene segment. An earlier analysis of 500 to 700 of the donors classified V segments as functional when productive rearrangements were above 56.7% and as segregating when the standard deviation between donors was above 5%. A statistical classification framework was built to diagnose cytomegalovirus status from the catalog of TCR beta chain sequences. In a later analysis, V and J genes were assigned by comparing TCR nucleotide sequences against IMGT/GENE-DB human TR gene sequences. A later analysis assigned CDR3 sequences and most-parsimonious VDJ recombination scenarios with the TCRdist pipeline. In a later analysis, every TCR beta chain was defined by the combination of its CDR3 amino acid sequence and its V-gene family, and reads without a unique V-gene family were dropped. In a later analysis, around 600 highly shared, low-generation-probability nucleotide sequences were removed to address suspected cross-contamination and a sequencing artifact. In a later analysis, a clonal expansion index for each public chain was calculated from normalized within-repertoire ranks of inferred template counts. In a later analysis, generation probabilities were computed using a VDJ recombination model fitted to out-of-frame rearrangements, and the results were checked against IGoR. In a later analysis, hypergeometric tests were used to score TCR-TCR, TCR-HLA and TCR-CMV co-occurrence, with a repertoire-size bias correction applied to TCR pairs. To estimate false discovery rates, a later analysis permuted the HLA or CMV assignments 20 times. A later analysis grouped co-occurring TCRs with DBSCAN, adding TCRdist sequence similarity when clustering within HLA-allele-positive subsets. Co-occurrence clustering excluded repertoires with fewer than 30,000 or more than 120,000 public chains, plus five with anomalous nucleotide sharing. This immuneACCESS table, as held by TCRdb, lists in-frame sequences with V and J called but not all clones. Of the missing ones, under half trace to an unresolved V gene in checked studies; the others have no known cause. V, J and clone size were drawn from that table, and D and trimming were deduced from the DNA. This sample lists more than 110,000 clones; under 80% were detected once. The biggest ten clones account for 2.5% to 3% of the sample.

This sample was included in a study of cytomegalovirus exposure and HLA in healthy donors (TCRdb year 2017). With respect to the entire study: An earlier analysis of some 620 of the donors reported around 280 Gb of sequence data and 117 million unique TCR beta sequences obtained from roughly 170 million T cells. Approximately 310 gigabases of sequencing data and approximately 84 million unique TCR sequences were included in an early release covering 550 to 650 HLA-typed donors. Among the roughly 390 genotyped donors, roughly 80% belonged to the genetic ancestry cluster associated with self-reported Caucasian donors. The study aimed to test whether cataloging public T cell receptors could reveal signatures of past pathogen exposure. The study used immunosequencing to profile the T cell repertoires of more than 650 subjects and linked those repertoires to cytomegalovirus serostatus. A separate validation cohort of roughly 130 different subjects was used in addition to the roughly 620-subject first cohort. The study combined high-throughput TCR immunosequencing, statistical association of individual TCRs with disease status, and machine learning to predict cytomegalovirus infection status. To study patterns of TCR occurrence, a later analysis re-analyzed previously published TCR beta repertoires from 650 to 750 donors and added high-resolution HLA genotyping. In the later analysis, no new phenotypic data were used to find candidate immune exposures; instead, reliance was placed on TCR beta sequences and their occurrence across donors. In an earlier analysis of about 590 of the donors, high-throughput TCR beta sequencing was used to judge whether each TCR beta V gene segment behaved as functional or pseudogenic. Donor age, sex, ethnicity and CMV serostatus were compiled alongside the repertoire data. A later genetic analysis used genome-wide SNP genotypes for about 65% of the roughly 700 donors, treating that subset as a discovery cohort. Every repertoire in the discovery cohort had been generated on one and the same sequencing platform. Both class I and class II loci were covered by HLA typing, at four-digit resolution. The number of donors typed differed by locus, with roughly 629-640 for A, B, C, DRB1 and DQB1, around 500 for DQA1, over 600 for DPA1, and around 460 for DPB1. About five DR-DQ haplotypes were handled as single units for association and clustering because linkage in the cohort was strong. On average, around 240,000 unique TCR beta nucleotide sequences were sequenced per donor among a few hundred genotyped donors of the cohort, with roughly 19% of those sequences being non-productive.

What the work shows at the level of the full study, not this receptor alone: A later analysis found that most CMV-associated TCR beta chains appeared HLA-restricted, with HLA associations seemingly driven largely by CMV exposure. A later analysis found that TCR association rates varied across HLA loci, with DRB1 alleles showing the most associated TCRs and HLA-C alleles the fewest. Specific HLA alleles were associated with over 15,000 TCR beta sequences at a false discovery rate of 0.05 in a later analysis. HLA typing was unavailable for some donors at each locus, so association tests used only the typed subset. The study gave a list of 150 to 200 TCR beta chains associated with cytomegalovirus. According to a later genetic analysis, donors in an Asian-associated ancestry cluster had fewer N-insertions in productive TCRs than the approximately 630-donor mean. Strong co-occurrence of HLA alleles, especially DR and DQ, made assigning TCR associations to individual alleles difficult. In this cohort, only TCR beta chains were sequenced, and detectable features were limited by the absence of alpha or paired-chain data. Three of the identified cytomegalovirus-associated TCR beta chains were confirmed in vitro to be specific for cytomegalovirus antigens. Cytomegalovirus status was reported to be diagnosed by the classifier with high specificity and sensitivity in both the original and validation cohorts. V-gene and J-gene trimming of TCR beta chains was associated with a missense DCLRE1C variant in a later genetic analysis, and the association was replicated in an independent cohort. A further reported finding was that TCR beta sequences accurately predicted the HLA-A and HLA-B alleles for most subjects in the first cohort. Some IMGT-functional V segments, including TRBV6-2 and TRBV6-3, could not be distinguished by the 87-base-pair reads and were therefore excluded. In an earlier analysis of approximately 600 of the donors, most TCR beta V segments were observed in productive rearrangements about 87% or about 30% of the time, broadly matching IMGT annotations. Immune exposure information for the cohort was limited to CMV serostatus. Most TCR sequences were seen in very few donors, while some public TCRs were found in many individuals. Sequencing depth was assumed to be roughly uniform across donors in the presence/absence analyses, though that assumption may not hold. Because counts were too low, around 18 rarely observed V segments, including chromosome 9 orphons, were left out of the earlier analysis of a few hundred of the donors. A cluster of highly shared sequence variants was judged likely to represent a technical artifact of the sequencing pipeline. In a later analysis, several top co-occurrence clusters were reported to appear linked to parvovirus B19, influenza, CMV and Epstein-Barr virus. Linkage disequilibrium might explain the correlated functional status among segregating V segments, but an unknown experimental factor could not be excluded. It was suggested by the authors that the approach could potentially be generalized to other disease states and immunological phenotypes. A later analysis found that HLA-associated TCR beta chains were more clonally expanded and had lower generation probabilities than equally common non-associated chains.

The cohort comprised some 730 healthy bone marrow donors. At the time of sampling, all cohort members were nominally healthy, though unrecorded immune exposures were likely present. The donor tested CMV seronegative, placing the donor among the 350 to 400 seronegative members of the cohort. Every donor gave a peripheral blood sample, and the peripheral blood mononuclear cells from that sample were used for TCR beta sequencing. Genomic DNA extraction from the blood cell samples was performed with the Qiagen DNeasy Blood Extraction Kit. The germline V gene (reference sequence) specifies LNHDA as CDR1 and SQIVND as CDR2. From the cysteine through the phenylalanine, the CDR3 covers 17 amino acids. Just the 51-base CDR3 DNA is kept, in frame starting at base 1. V and J are truncated by 7 bases and 0 bases respectively, leaving an intervening sequence of 16 bases.

The rearranged segments are TRBV19 and TRBJ2-6; no D gene is confidently identified. This clonotype was obtained from a male donor in good health and CMV-seronegative. Material for sequencing was PBMCs. In nucleotides, the sequence is TGTGCCAGTACTATTTCCCCGCGAGGCTCTGGGGCCAACGTCCTGACTTTC. It is translated as CASTISPRGSGANVLTF.